This T cell receptor beta chain was recorded in a study of shared clonotypes between healthy human individuals. On the study more broadly: CD4 naive and memory got three plates each, CD8 naive two, CD8 memory one.

Deep-level assay runs were performed. Clones were sequenced by immunoSEQ multiplex PCR, and TCRdb holds only the in-frame ones, with some missing. This sample carries approximately 1.5 million clones, approximately 98.5% of them seen once, and the ten largest clones take around 0.33%. Trimming pared 4 bases from V and 8 bases from J, leaving 15 bases between. This CDR3 is built from 14 residues. Germline CDR1 MDHEN, CDR2 SYDVKM. Of note for this clone: What it binds is not known.

All donors qualified as healthy HIV-negative adults and had experienced no recent acute infections or vaccinations. General study results and limits: The donor pool, a small one, limited the genetic and exposure-history diversity represented.

V usage is TRBV28 and J usage is TRBJ2-1, with D hard to call. Sequenced: naive CD4+ T cells sorted from blood. Described subset: CD45RA+ positively selected. The TCR comes from a man in his thirties or forties in good health. The CDR3 spells CASSSAVRLHEQFF. DNA of the CDR3: TGTGCCAGCAGTTCCGCTGTTAGACTTCATGAGCAGTTCTTC.